The clone carrying this T cell receptor beta chain was detected once. Its target is unknown. Assay used: immunoSEQ multiplex PCR; TCRdb lists only in-frame clones, some missing. The table shows around 33,000 clones, with approximately 90% occurring only once. There are 15 residues in the CDR3. From germline, CDR1 is MDHEN and CDR2 SYDVKM. V trimming: 4 bases; J trimming: 8 bases; junction bases outside the gene matches: 8. The data were obtained in a study of chemoradiotherapy in HPV16-positive cancers. General study findings and limits: Non-HPV-specific T cells did not expand in tumors during treatment, whereas candidate HPV-specific clones and E7-related motifs did. For HPV16-positive patients, expanding HPV-responsive T cells associated with longer recurrence-free survival.

Repeated repertoire sampling spanned the course of chemoradiotherapy. The rearrangement links TRBV28 to TRBJ1-4; 9 bases line up with TRBD1. The TCR sequence derives from a human donor with HPV-associated anogenital cancer. Material: blood, obtained from a patient who underwent chemoradiotherapy. The CDR3 region is CASSSPGTGHEKLFF. The CDR3, as DNA: TGTGCCAGCAGTTCCCCCGGGACAGGGCACGAAAAACTGTTTTTT. The whole variable domain, filled in from reference TRBV28 and TRBJ1-4, reads DVKVTQSSRYLVKRTGEKVFLECVQDMDHENMFWYRQDPGLGLRLIYFSYDVKMKEKGDIPEGYSVSREKKERFSLILESASTNQTSMYLCASSSPGTGHEKLFFGSGTQLSVL.